This paragraph covers one T cell receptor (beta chain) sequence. Its matching antigen is unknown. These data are taken from a study of cytomegalovirus exposure and HLA in healthy donors. About the research overall: Under 85% of roughly 400 genotyped donors fell in the Caucasian-associated ancestry cluster.

V lost 3 bases, J lost 2 bases, and 7 bases stayed unmatched. Germline V gene sequence: CDR1 WNHNN, CDR2 SYGVQD (reference sequence). The length of the CDR3 is 15 residues. Study outcomes and limitations: Follow-up analysis later connected one missense variant in DCLRE1C with trimming of TCR beta V- and J-genes.

PCR amplification relied on 60 Vbeta primers (plus 13 Jbeta primers). Using immunoSEQ multiplex PCR, the repertoire was profiled, and TCRdb retains in-frame clones only, with some absent. The sample carries nearly 200,000 clones, 70% to 85% recorded once. This TCR was sampled from a boy between 2 and 10 years old in good health and CMV-seronegative. The rearrangement uses TRBV10-1 and TRBJ2-7, with 7 bases identical to TRBD2. The sample consisted of PBMCs. The CDR3 here is CASSDSQGGPYEQYF. The CDR3 bases are TGCGCCAGCAGTGATAGTCAGGGAGGGCCCTACGAGCAGTACTTC.